This T cell receptor (beta chain) was identified in a study of cytomegalovirus exposure and HLA in healthy donors. The PCR ran on 60 Vbeta and 13 Jbeta primers. Only in-frame clones appear in the TCRdb table, and some are missing; sequencing was by immunoSEQ multiplex PCR. Of roughly 100,000 clones detected, 75% to 90% appear once; the ten largest clones hold 2.5% to 3%. V was pared by 3 bases and J by 6 bases, with 10 bases of the junction left unmatched. The length of the CDR3 is 16 residues. Germline V gene data show CDR1 as MRHNA and CDR2 as SNTAGT. Healthy bone marrow donors made up the cohort. The sequenced sample was PBMCs. The V call is TRBV6-4, the J call TRBJ1-5; 8 nucleotides agree with TRBD1. The clonotype originates from a man aged 35 to 55 in good health and CMV-seronegative. The CDR3 protein is CASSEQGGNAGQPQHF. CDR3 nucleotide sequence: TGTGCCAGCAGTGAACAGGGGGGAAATGCGGGTCAGCCCCAGCATTTT.